This T cell receptor beta chain is drawn from a study of type 1 regulatory T cells. On the study more broadly: T-allo10 is a Tr1-enriched, alloantigen-specific CD4 T cell product made in vitro.

Study-level results: Tr1 cells had a more restricted TCR repertoire than non-Tr1 cells.

Germline lookup yields CDR1 SGHVS and CDR2 FQNEAQ. This CDR3 spans 15 amino acids. V shed 6 bases, J shed 0 bases, and the junction held 6 bases outside the gene matches. TCRdb reprocessed the reads via MiXCR and lists one record per CDR3 protein. The sample carries tens of thousands of distinct CDR3 sequences, 12% recorded once. The sample holds many counts of this clonotype. Its antigen is still unknown. The J gene is TRBJ2-3, the V gene TRBV7-8; 7 nucleotides align to TRBD1. This receptor was taken from a human donor in good health. Sequenced input: cultured non-Tr1 T cells, either the whole culture or a sorted T cell fraction (not recorded which). In DNA, the CDR3 is TGTGCCAGCAGTTGGGGGACAGTAAGCACAGATACGCAGTATTTT. It is translated as CASSWGTVSTDTQYF.